What follows is one T cell receptor (beta chain) and its context. What this receptor recognizes is not known. No base quality information exists; no much larger clone differs at one position. From the cysteine up to the phenylalanine, the CDR3 has a length of 13 residues. Left in the record is the CDR3 DNA by itself, 39 bases read in frame from the first base. For this chain, trimming is 4 bases at the V end and 6 bases at the J end, and the number of junction bases without a gene match is 3. From the germline V gene, CDR1 is SGHAT and CDR2 is FQNNGV. The record originates from a study of response to subunit inactivated influenza vaccine (dated by TCRdb to 2016 to 2019). About the investigation overall: Deep quantitative profiling of the T cell receptor repertoire was used in the study to follow responses to a trivalent subunit inactivated influenza vaccine.

Library preparation used RT-PCR. The data were produced on an Illumina HiSeq 2500. The raw public data were reprocessed by TCRdb itself: fastp quality trimming at Q25, MiXCR clonotype calling, in-frame beta chains only. All rows with the same CDR3 protein become a single entry with the most common DNA and genes. The table for this sample lists about 800,000 distinct CDR3 sequences; about 20% of them were counted only once. The ten most abundant clones make up roughly a tenth of the sample. The paper's findings and limits, for the study overall: It was suggested by the authors that each seasonal influenza vaccination may recruit only a limited number of new T cells.

This chain joins TRBV11-2 to TRBJ2-1; 7 bases in the junction line up with TRBD2. The sequences come from PBMCs from blood, collected roughly 5 days after vaccination. The clonotype originates from a man in his fifties who received an inactivated influenza vaccine. Donor details come from another sample of the same person, matched by shared clones. The CDR3 region reads CASSSGLSNEQFF. The DNA is as follows: TGTGCCAGCAGCTCGGGACTATCCAATGAGCAGTTCTTC. Supplemented by the reference TRBV11-2 and TRBJ2-1 proteins around the CDR3, the complete variable domain is EAGVAQSPRYKIIEKRQSVAFWCNPISGHATLYWYQQILGQGPKLLIQFQNNGVVDDSQLPKDRFSAERLKGVDSTLKIQPAKLEDSAVYLCASSSGLSNEQFFGPGTRLTVL.